These 12 T cell receptor beta chains were all obtained from the same sample, sequenced in a study of blood T cells in healthy people across ages. It was with a sample-barcoded 5' primer and a J-beta primer mix that a second PCR of about 6 to 11 cycles was run. TCRdb itself ran the 5' RACE reads through MiXCR, one entry per CDR3 protein. The data show about 1,500,000 distinct CDR3 sequences, roughly 28% seen once. Input material: blood. These receptors were taken from a woman under 40 in good health.

Worth noting for this clonotype: An end of the junction differs from the germline gene, which may be a read error. The rearrangement joins TRBV30 to TRBJ1-1; D ambiguous. Germline CDR1 is GTSNPN and CDR2 is SVGIG (reference sequence). This CDR3 has 11 amino acids. The CDR3 sequence is CVWKMNTEAFF. The CDR3 DNA is TGTGTCTGGAAAATGAACACTGAAGCTTTCTTT.

The gene calls are TRBV5-5 and TRBJ1-5, with 9 bases matching TRBD1. Trimming took 2 bases from V and 3 from J; bases not matched to a gene: 12. CDR1 is SGHKS and CDR2 is YYEKEE in the germline V gene (reference sequence). The length of the CDR3 is 18 residues. The CDR3: CASSFKAPGQGLNQPQHF. Here the CDR3 DNA reads TGTGCCAGCAGCTTCAAAGCCCCGGGACAGGGTCTCAATCAGCCCCAGCATTTT. The full variable domain, completed using reference TRBV5-5 and TRBJ1-5, is DAGVTQSPTHLIKTRGQQVTLRCSPISGHKSVSWYQQVLGQGPQFIFQYYEKEERGRGNFPDRFSARQFPNYSSELNVNALLLGDSALYLCASSFKAPGQGLNQPQHFGDGTRLSIL.

The chain joins TRBV28 to TRBJ1-5, with D possibly matching TRBD1 (5 bases). V lost 7 bases and J 5 bases, leaving 21 bases between the germline ends. This CDR3 has 16 amino acids. From germline, CDR1 is MDHEN and CDR2 SYDVKM. Here the CDR3 DNA reads TGTGCCAGCACCCGAACGGCGGGGGGGTCGGATCAGCCCCAGCATTTT. This gives the protein CASTRTAGGSDQPQHF.

This clonotype has more than one count but fewer than ten. The chain couples TRBV20-1 to TRBJ1-6; D is uncertain. Germline CDR1 reads DFQATT; CDR2 reads SNEGSKA (reference sequence). Trimming removed 0 bases from V and 7 bases from J, with 4 bases in between. CDR3 length: 12 amino acids. The CDR3 DNA follows: TGCAGTGCTAGAGATAACAATTCACCCCTCCACTTT. Translated, it gives CSARDNNSPLHF.

This chain connects TRBV7-7 to TRBJ1-4, with a weak D call TRBD1 (5 bases). This CDR3 has 16 residues. The germline CDR1 and CDR2 sequences are SSHAT and FNYEAQ (reference sequence). V gave up 5 bases and J gave up 0 bases, with 13 bases separating them. The CDR3 loop reads CASSAKDTSTNEKLFF. DNA for the CDR3: TGTGCCAGCAGCGCAAAGGACACCTCAACTAATGAAAAACTGTTTTTT.

The gene calls are TRBV7-9 and TRBJ2-1; TRBD1 aligns across 7 bases. The trim removed 5 bases at V and 0 bases at J, leaving 7 bases unmatched. CDR1 and CDR2 from the germline V gene are SEHNR and FQNEAQ (reference sequence). This CDR3 contains 16 residues. CDR3 bases: TGTGCCAGCAGCCGACAGGGTGAGATCTCCTACAATGAGCAGTTCTTC. Its translation: CASSRQGEISYNEQFF.

CDR3 in DNA: TGTGCCAGCAGCGCCCGGGCTGAAGGTGAAGCTTTCTTT. Its protein is CASSARAEGEAFF. This sequence joins TRBV7-3 and TRBJ1-1; D gene unclear. CDR3 length: 13 residues. CDR1 SGHTA and CDR2 FQGTGA come from the germline V gene. Between the trimmed V and J ends, which lost 5 bases and 7 bases, there was a span of 14 bases.

This clonotype was recorded at least ten times. The rearrangement links TRBV29-1 to TRBJ2-5, with D possibly being TRBD1 or TRBD2 (6 bases each). The CDR3 extends over 13 amino acids. Trimming cost V 7 bases and J 4 bases, with 16 bases left between them. Germline lookup yields CDR1 SQVTM and CDR2 ANQGSEA. CDR3 nucleotide sequence: TGCAGCGGCCCGCTTGGAGGGGGAGAGACCCAGTACTTC. This encodes CSGPLGGGETQYF.

Of note for this clonotype: Since a much larger clone is just one base distant, this may be a read error. The chain couples TRBV6-5 to TRBJ2-4; the D is unclear. The J call is uncertain, as TRBJ2-7 better fits the DNA end. CDR1 is MNHEY, CDR2 SVGAGI, per germline. The CDR3 sequence is 15 residues long. The CDR3 DNA reads as TGTGCCAGCAGTTACTCTTCCGGACCGTCCTGCGAGCAGTACTTC. This translates into CASSYSSGPSCEQYF.

Worth noting for this clonotype: A much larger clone sits a single nucleotide away, making a read error possible. The chain links TRBV4-1 to TRBJ2-7, with D perhaps given as TRBD1 or TRBD2 (5 bases each). The CDR3 contains 15 residues. CDR1 is MGHRA and CDR2 is YSYEKL in the germline V gene. CDR3 DNA sequence: TGCGCCAGCAGCCAAGGAGAGGGGATAACCTACGAGCAGCACTTC. Translation gives CASSQGEGITYEQHF.

Only a few counts were recorded for this clonotype. The rearrangement uses TRBV20-1 and TRBJ1-4; D is ambiguous. CDR1 and CDR2 from the germline V gene are DFQATT and SNEGSKA (reference sequence). The V end was cut by 5 bases, the J end by 8 bases, with 15 bases between. The CDR3 consists of 13 residues. CDR3 sequence reads: CSAPGSLGEKLFF. The CDR3 DNA sequence: TGCAGTGCTCCGGGATCACTGGGAGAAAAACTGTTTTTT.

This clonotype was counted many times. The V gene is TRBV20-1, the J gene TRBJ2-7; D is ambiguous. CDR1 is DFQATT and CDR2 is SNEGSKA in the germline V gene (reference sequence). Trimming cost V 0 bases and J 5 bases, with 14 bases left between them. The CDR3 has 14 amino acids. In nucleotides, the CDR3 is TGCAGTGCTAGAGACCCCCGGTCGTTGGACGAGCAGTACTTC. Translation: CSARDPRSLDEQYF.